This T cell receptor beta chain was sequenced during a study of vaccination and CD4 T cells after COVID-19. Study overall: Overlapping spike peptides of SARS-CoV-2, HCoV-NL63, HCoV-OC43 and HCoV-229E were used, and cells were stimulated with them.

The treatment was: roughly 10-day PBMC culture with coronavirus spike peptide pools or control peptides (ViraFEST assay). Once peptide pools had expanded antigen-specific T cells, ViraFEST sequenced TCRs. Positive PCR dates spanned March to December 2020, predating US Alpha, Beta and Delta variants. Scientists separated out CD4+ T cells through negative selection following 10 days in culture. With regard to this clonotype: Its specificity is unknown.

CDR1 MNHEY and CDR2 SMNVEV come from the germline V gene (reference sequence). Trimming took 5 bases from V and 6 from J; bases not matched to a gene: 4. This CDR3 spans 15 amino acids. Once obtained from cultured CD4+ T cells, the DNA was sequenced using the Oncomine TCR Beta short-read assay. TCRdb independently ran MiXCR on the PCR reads; one entry per CDR3 protein. The sample records 20,000 or so distinct CDR3 sequences, roughly 60% being singletons. This receptor was identified in a human donor who had recovered from COVID-19. Sequenced material: CD4+ T cells from blood, cultured in vitro, taken before SARS-CoV-2 vaccination. The chain joins TRBV27 to TRBJ2-2, with 12 bases that match TRBD2. The CDR3 loop is CASSTRLAGAGELFF. The DNA for the CDR3 is TGTGCCAGCAGTACCCGACTAGCGGGGGCCGGGGAGCTGTTTTTT.